Detailed here is one T cell receptor beta chain. As yet, its antigen is unknown. This record belongs to a study of blood T cells in healthy people across ages. Overall study: Template-switching capture recovered about one barcoded beta molecule per two T cells.

V was pared by 6 bases and J by 7 bases, with 19 bases between. Per germline, CDR1 MNHNY and CDR2 SVGAGI (reference sequence). CDR3 length: 16 residues. PCR was performed a second time for 7 to 11 cycles using a sample-barcoded 5' primer and a J-beta primer mix. A template-switch adaptor containing 12 random nucleotides labeled each cDNA molecule. TCRdb re-derived calls from the 5' RACE reads in MiXCR, one entry per CDR3 protein. The sample has some 920,000 distinct CDR3 sequences; 45% to 60% are singletons. Study-wide results and caveats: Strong correlation was found linking TCR beta diversity to naive T cell percentage.

Per-sample PBMC isolation yielded at least 7 million cells. The rearrangement joins TRBV6-6 to TRBJ1-6; perhaps TRBD1 as D (5 bases). This clonotype was obtained from an older woman in good health. Sequenced: blood. In DNA, the CDR3 is TGTGCCAGCAGCTTTTCGCTGGGGGGGAGCAATTCACCCCTCCACTTT. Protein: CASSFSLGGSNSPLHF.